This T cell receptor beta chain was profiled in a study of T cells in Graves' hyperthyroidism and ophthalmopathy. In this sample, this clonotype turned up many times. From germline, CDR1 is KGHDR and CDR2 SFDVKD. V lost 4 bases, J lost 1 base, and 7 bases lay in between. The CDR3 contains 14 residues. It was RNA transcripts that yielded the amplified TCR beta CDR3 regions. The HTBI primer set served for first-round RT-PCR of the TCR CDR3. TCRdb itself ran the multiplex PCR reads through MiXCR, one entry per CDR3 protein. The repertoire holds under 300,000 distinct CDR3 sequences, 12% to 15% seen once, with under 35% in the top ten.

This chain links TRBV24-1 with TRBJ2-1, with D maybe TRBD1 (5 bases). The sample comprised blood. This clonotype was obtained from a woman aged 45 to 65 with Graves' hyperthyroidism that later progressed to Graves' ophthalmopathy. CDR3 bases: TGTGCCACCAGTGAGGGGCAATCCTACAATGAGCAGTTCTTC. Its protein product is CATSEGQSYNEQFF.